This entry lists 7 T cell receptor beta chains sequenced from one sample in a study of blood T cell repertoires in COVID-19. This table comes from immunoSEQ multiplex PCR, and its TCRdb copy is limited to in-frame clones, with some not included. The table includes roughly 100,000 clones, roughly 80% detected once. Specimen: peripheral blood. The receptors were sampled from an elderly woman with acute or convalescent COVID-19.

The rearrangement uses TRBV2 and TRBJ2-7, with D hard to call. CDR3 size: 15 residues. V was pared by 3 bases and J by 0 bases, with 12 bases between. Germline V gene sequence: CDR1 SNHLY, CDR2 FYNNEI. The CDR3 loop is CASSEGRLSSYEQYV. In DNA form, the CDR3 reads TGTGCCAGCAGTGAGGGCAGGTTAAGCTCCTACGAGCAGTACGTC.

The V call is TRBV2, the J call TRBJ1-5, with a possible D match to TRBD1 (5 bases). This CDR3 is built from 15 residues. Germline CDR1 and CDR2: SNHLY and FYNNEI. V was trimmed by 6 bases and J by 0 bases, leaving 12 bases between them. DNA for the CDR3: TGTGCCAGCAGCATTGGACACCTTAGCAATCAGCCCCAGCATTTT. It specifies CASSIGHLSNQPQHF.

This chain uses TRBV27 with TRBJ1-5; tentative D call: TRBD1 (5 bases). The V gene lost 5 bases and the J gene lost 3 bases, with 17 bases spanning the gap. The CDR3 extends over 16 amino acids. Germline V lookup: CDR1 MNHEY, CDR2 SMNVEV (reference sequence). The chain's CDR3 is CASSRLAGQINQPQHF. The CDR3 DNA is TGTGCCAGCAGTCGGTTGGCGGGGCAGATCAATCAGCCCCAGCATTTT.

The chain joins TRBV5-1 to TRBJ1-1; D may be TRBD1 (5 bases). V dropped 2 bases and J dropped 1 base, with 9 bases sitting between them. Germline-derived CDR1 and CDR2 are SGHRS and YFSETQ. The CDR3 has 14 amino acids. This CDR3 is CASSFGHPNTEAFF. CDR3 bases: TGCGCCAGCAGCTTTGGACATCCGAACACTGAAGCTTTCTTT. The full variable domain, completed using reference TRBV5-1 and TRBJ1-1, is KAGVTQTPRYLIKTRGQQVTLSCSPISGHRSVSWYQQTPGQGLQFLFEYFSETQRNKGNFPGRFSGRQFSNSRSEMNVSTLELGDSALYLCASSFGHPNTEAFFGQGTRLTVV.

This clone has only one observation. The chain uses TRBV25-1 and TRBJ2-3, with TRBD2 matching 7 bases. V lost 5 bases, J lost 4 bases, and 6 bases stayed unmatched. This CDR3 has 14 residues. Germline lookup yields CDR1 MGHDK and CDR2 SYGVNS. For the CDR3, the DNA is TGTGCCAGCAGTCAAGCGGGATTCCCAGATACGCAGTATTTT. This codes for CASSQAGFPDTQYF.

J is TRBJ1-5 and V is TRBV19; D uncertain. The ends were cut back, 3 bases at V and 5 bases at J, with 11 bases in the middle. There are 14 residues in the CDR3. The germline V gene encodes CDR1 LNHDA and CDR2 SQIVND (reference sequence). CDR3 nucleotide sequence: TGTGCCAGTAGTATTCTGGCGGCCCATCAGCCCCAGCATTTT. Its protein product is CASSILAAHQPQHF.

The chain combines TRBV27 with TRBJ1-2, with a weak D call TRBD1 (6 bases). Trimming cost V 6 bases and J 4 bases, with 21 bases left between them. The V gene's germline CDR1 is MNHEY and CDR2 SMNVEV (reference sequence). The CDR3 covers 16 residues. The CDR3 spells CASSPDTRGRGYGYTF. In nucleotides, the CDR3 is TGTGCCAGCAGCCCAGACACCAGGGGAAGGGGCTATGGCTACACCTTC.